This T cell receptor beta chain was captured by sequencing in a study of vaccination and CD4 T cells after COVID-19. Study-wide results and caveats: Spike mono-reactivity marked 304 of 307 vaccine-specific clones in convalescent patients.

V was clipped by 6 bases and J by 8 bases, with 13 bases between them. The germline gives CDR1 DFQATT, CDR2 SNEGSKA (reference sequence). This CDR3 region has 11 residues. Treatment given: approximately nine-day PBMC culture with coronavirus spike peptide pools or control peptides (ViraFEST assay). Following expansion of antigen-specific T cells with peptide pools, ViraFEST then sequenced TCRs. Researchers reported culturing a few million PBMCs per well with 8 to 10 IU/ml IL-2 and roughly 9.1 ug/ml peptide pools. Oncomine TCR Beta short-read sequencing was applied to DNA from cultured CD4+ T cells. A single record per CDR3 protein comes from TCRdb applying MiXCR to the PCR reads. This sample has about 20,000 distinct CDR3 sequences, with approximately 62% found just once. This clonotype was seen only a few times. What it recognizes is unknown.

The chain couples TRBV20-1 to TRBJ1-2; possible D gene TRBD1, 6 bases. Sequenced input: CD4+ T cells from blood, cultured in vitro. This clonotype was sampled from a human donor who had recovered from COVID-19. In nucleotides, the CDR3 is TGCAGTGCACCCTACAGGGAAGGCTACACCTTC. It yields the protein CSAPYREGYTF.